This T cell receptor (beta chain) was sequenced during a study of blood T cell repertoires in COVID-19. Overall study: T cells, B-cell-depleted T cells, or PBMCs supplied cDNA or gDNA.

The assay was immunoSEQ multiplex PCR, and TCRdb's table has in-frame clones only and misses some. The table records 160,000 or so clones, approximately 88% of them present only once. Individuals aged roughly 18 to 95 years were recruited from 24 US areas. The CDR3 runs 14 residues. Per germline, CDR1 SGHTA and CDR2 FQGNSA. Trimming stripped 2 bases from V and 6 bases from J, with 13 bases between. The gene calls are TRBV7-2 and TRBJ1-2, with D maybe TRBD1 (5 bases). This clonotype was obtained from a woman in her fifties or sixties who had recovered from COVID-19. The sequenced material came from PBMCs or T cells enriched from blood (not recorded which). The CDR3 nucleotides read TGTGCCAGCAGCTTAAGGCAGGACAACCATGGCTACACCTTC. Its protein product is CASSLRQDNHGYTF.